These 10 T cell receptor beta chains came from one sample sequenced in a study of T cells in Graves' hyperthyroidism and ophthalmopathy. Amplification targeted TCR beta CDR3 regions from RNA transcripts. HTBI primers were the set used in a first-round RT-PCR of the TCR CDR3. TCRdb processed the multiplex PCR reads anew with MiXCR; each CDR3 protein has one entry. Of fewer than 700,000 distinct CDR3 sequences listed, under 20% are singletons. Sequencing input: blood. These receptors were obtained from a woman aged 25-40 years with Graves' hyperthyroidism.

The chain uses TRBV3-1 and TRBJ1-4, with D unclear. V was trimmed by 4 bases and J by 13 bases, leaving 10 bases between them. This CDR3 contains 11 residues. Germline CDR1 is LGHDT and CDR2 is YNNKEL (reference sequence). The DNA for the CDR3 is TGTGCCAGCAGCCTAGGCGGAATACTGTTTTTT. It specifies CASSLGGILFF.

With respect to this clonotype: An end of the junction differs from the germline gene, which may be a read error. The rearrangement uses TRBV7-3 and TRBJ2-4; D possibly corresponds to TRBD2 (6 bases). Germline CDR1 is SGHTA and CDR2 is FQGTGA. CDR3 length equals 16 residues. The CDR3 reads CASSAGFPLAKNIQYF. In nucleotides, the CDR3 is TGTGCTAGCAGCGCGGGGTTTCCCTTAGCCAAAAACATTCAGTACTTC.

This clonotype has at least ten counts. The genes are TRBV6-1 and TRBJ2-1; 7 nucleotides agree with TRBD2. The CDR3 length is 15 residues. V shed 7 bases and J 4 bases; nucleotides not matched to a gene: 10. In germline, CDR1 is MNHNS, CDR2 SASEGT. The CDR3 loop is CASKEGLAVYNEQFF. DNA for the CDR3: TGTGCCAGCAAAGAGGGGCTAGCGGTTTACAATGAGCAGTTCTTC.

This clonotype appeared many times. The chain has TRBV7-2 and TRBJ1-5, with a tentative D call TRBD1 (5 bases). Trimming removed 2 bases at V and 6 bases at J, with 5 bases between. The germline V gene has CDR1 SGHTA and CDR2 FQGNSA. CDR3 size: 12 residues. CDR3 nucleotides: TGTGCCAGCAGCTTACAGGGTCAGCCCCAGCATTTT. Translating gives CASSLQGQPQHF. Full variable domain (rest looked up from reference TRBV7-2 and TRBJ1-5): GAGVSQSPSNKVTEKGKDVELRCDPISGHTALYWYRQSLGQGLEFLIYFQGNSAPDKSGLPSDRFSAERTGGSVSTLTIQRTQQEDSAVYLCASSLQGQPQHFGDGTRLSIL.

The chain has TRBV27 and TRBJ2-7, with TRBD2 matching over 7 bases. J lost 0 bases, V lost 0 bases, and 5 bases had no gene match. There are 16 residues in the CDR3. CDR1 and CDR2 (germline): MNHEY, SMNVEV (reference sequence). CDR3 sequence (DNA): TGTGCCAGCAGTTTATCTTGGGCTAGCGGCTCCTACGAGCAGTACTTC. Protein product: CASSLSWASGSYEQYF.

This clonotype was counted a single time. This sequence joins TRBV29-1 and TRBJ2-3; 10 nucleotides line up with TRBD2. Germline CDR1 SQVTM, CDR2 ANQGSEA. The CDR3 extends over 14 amino acids. The V segment lost 7 bases and the J segment 8 bases; nucleotides outside the gene matches: 12. The CDR3 DNA is TGCAGCGCGACGCTAGCGGGAGTTTGGGGTACGCAGTATTTT. This encodes CSATLAGVWGTQYF.

This clonotype occurred many times. The V call is TRBV7-2, the J call TRBJ2-1, with 7 bases fitting TRBD2. Per the germline V gene, CDR1 is SGHTA and CDR2 is FQGNSA. There are 14 residues in the CDR3. Trimming cost V 2 bases and J 9 bases; bases outside gene matches: 7. CDR3 nucleotides: TGTGCCAGCAGCTTACTCGGACTAGAGGGTGAGCAGTTCTTC. Amino acid sequence: CASSLLGLEGEQFF.

This clonotype was counted many times. The CDR3 reads CASSQLVRGTEAFF. The CDR3 DNA follows: TGTGCCAGCAGCCAACTTGTCAGGGGCACTGAAGCTTTCTTT. This sequence joins TRBV11-2 and TRBJ1-1; perhaps TRBD1 as D (6 bases). Trimming removed 5 bases at V and 4 bases at J, with 14 bases between. In germline, CDR1 is SGHAT, CDR2 FQNNGV. There are 14 residues in the CDR3. The variable domain in full, with the rest retrieved from reference TRBV11-2 and TRBJ1-1, is EAGVAQSPRYKIIEKRQSVAFWCNPISGHATLYWYQQILGQGPKLLIQFQNNGVVDDSQLPKDRFSAERLKGVDSTLKIQPAKLEDSAVYLCASSQLVRGTEAFFGQGTRLTVV.

This clonotype has at least ten counts. This CDR3 is CASGTGTSGVNEQFF. The CDR3 coding sequence is TGTGCCAGCGGGACCGGGACTAGCGGGGTAAATGAGCAGTTCTTC. The chain recombines TRBV28 with TRBJ2-1, with 13 bases lining up with TRBD2. CDR1 and CDR2 (germline): MDHEN, SYDVKM. V lost 8 bases to trimming and J lost 7 bases; unmatched junction nucleotides: 8. This CDR3 has 15 residues.

V usage is TRBV11-3 and J usage is TRBJ2-5; D uncertain. CDR3 length: 16 residues. Germline V lookup: CDR1 SGHNT, CDR2 YENEEA. Trimming removed 1 base at V and 5 bases at J, with 17 bases between. The CDR3 protein is CASSLVSGLSSETQYF. The DNA of the CDR3 is TGTGCCAGCAGCTTAGTATCTGGCTTGAGTTCTGAGACCCAGTACTTC.